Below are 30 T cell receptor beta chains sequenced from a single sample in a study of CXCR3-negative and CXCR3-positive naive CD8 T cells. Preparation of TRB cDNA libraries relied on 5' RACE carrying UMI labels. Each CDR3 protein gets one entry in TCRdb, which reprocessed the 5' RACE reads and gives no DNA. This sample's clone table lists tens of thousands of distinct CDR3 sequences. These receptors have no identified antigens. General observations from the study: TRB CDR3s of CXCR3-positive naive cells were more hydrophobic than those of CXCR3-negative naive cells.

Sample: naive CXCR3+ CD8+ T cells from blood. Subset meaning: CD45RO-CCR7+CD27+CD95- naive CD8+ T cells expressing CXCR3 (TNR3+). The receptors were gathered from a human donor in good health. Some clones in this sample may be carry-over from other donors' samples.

The CDR3 sequence: CSAPGTVNEKLFF. This chain connects TRBV20-1 to TRBJ1-4; the D call from TCRdb, TRBD1, cannot be confirmed without DNA. The CDR3 is 13 residues long. In germline, CDR1 is DFQATT, CDR2 SNEGSKA (reference sequence).

CDR3: CASRTGGYNEQFF. The chain couples TRBV19 to TRBJ2-1; the TCRdb D gene call, TRBD1, has no DNA to confirm it. Germline CDR1 LNHDA, CDR2 SQIVND (reference sequence). CDR3 size: 13 residues.

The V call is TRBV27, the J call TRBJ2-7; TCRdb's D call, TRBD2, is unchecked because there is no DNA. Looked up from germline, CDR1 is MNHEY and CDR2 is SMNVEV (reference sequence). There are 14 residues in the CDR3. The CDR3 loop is CASSLRGLTYEQYF.

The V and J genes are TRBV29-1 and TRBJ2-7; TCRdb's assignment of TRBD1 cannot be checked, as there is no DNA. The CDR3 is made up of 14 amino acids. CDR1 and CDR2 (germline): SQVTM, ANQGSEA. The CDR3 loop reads CSVDARGESYEQYF.

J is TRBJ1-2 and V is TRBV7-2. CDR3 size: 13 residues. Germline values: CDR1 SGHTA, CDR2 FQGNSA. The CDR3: CASSLTANYGYTF.

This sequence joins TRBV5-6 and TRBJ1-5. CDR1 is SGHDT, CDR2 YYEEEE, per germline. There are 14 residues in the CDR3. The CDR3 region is CASSLVAENQPQHF.

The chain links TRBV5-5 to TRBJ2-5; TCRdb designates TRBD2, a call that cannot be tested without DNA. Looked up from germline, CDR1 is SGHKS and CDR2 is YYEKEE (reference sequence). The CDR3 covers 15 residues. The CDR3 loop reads CACRDWAGGQETQYF.

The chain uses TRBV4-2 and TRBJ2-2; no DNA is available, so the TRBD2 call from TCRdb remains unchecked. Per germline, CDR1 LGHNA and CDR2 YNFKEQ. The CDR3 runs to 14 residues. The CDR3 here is CASSQGGFTGELFF.

The CDR3 loop is CASSGNPNEKLFF. The chain links TRBV2 to TRBJ1-4; lacking DNA, the TRBD1 call made by TCRdb goes unchecked. The germline V gene has CDR1 SNHLY and CDR2 FYNNEI. The CDR3 is made up of 13 amino acids. The full variable domain, completed using reference TRBV2 and TRBJ1-4, is EPEVTQTPSHQVTQMGQEVILRCVPISNHLYFYWYRQILGQKVEFLVSFYNNEISEKSEIFDDQFSVERPDGSNFTLKIRSTKLEDSAMYFCASSGNPNEKLFFGSGTQLSVL.

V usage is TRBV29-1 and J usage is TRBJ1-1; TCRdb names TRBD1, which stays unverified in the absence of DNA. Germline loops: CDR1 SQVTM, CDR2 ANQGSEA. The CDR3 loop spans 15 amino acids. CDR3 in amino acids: CSVEEAGVGNTEAFF.

The CDR3 loop reads CASSGEGASTDTQYF. This chain links TRBV28 with TRBJ2-3; TCRdb returns TRBD2, unconfirmable since there is no DNA. Looked up from germline, CDR1 is MDHEN and CDR2 is SYDVKM. The CDR3 has 15 amino acids.

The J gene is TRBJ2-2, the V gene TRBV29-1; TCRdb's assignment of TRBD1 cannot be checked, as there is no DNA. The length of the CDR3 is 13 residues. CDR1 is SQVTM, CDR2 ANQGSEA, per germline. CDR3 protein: CSVEVGATGELFF.

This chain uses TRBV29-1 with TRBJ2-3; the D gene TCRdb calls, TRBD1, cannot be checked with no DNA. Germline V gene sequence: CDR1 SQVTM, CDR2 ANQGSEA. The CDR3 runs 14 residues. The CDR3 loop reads CSVGTGDNTDTQYF.

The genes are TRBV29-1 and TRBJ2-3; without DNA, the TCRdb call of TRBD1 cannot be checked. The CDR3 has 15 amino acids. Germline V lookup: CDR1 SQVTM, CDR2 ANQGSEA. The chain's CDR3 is CSVEGWDKVTDTQYF.

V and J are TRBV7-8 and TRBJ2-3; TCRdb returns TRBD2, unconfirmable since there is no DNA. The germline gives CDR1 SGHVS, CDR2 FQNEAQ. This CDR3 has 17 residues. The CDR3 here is CASSLELAGSLTDTQYF.

The CDR3 reads CASSPSWGSSYEQYF. This rearrangement joins TRBV27 to TRBJ2-7; checking the TCRdb D call of TRBD2 is not possible without DNA. CDR1 MNHEY and CDR2 SMNVEV come from the germline V gene (reference sequence). The CDR3 spans 15 residues.

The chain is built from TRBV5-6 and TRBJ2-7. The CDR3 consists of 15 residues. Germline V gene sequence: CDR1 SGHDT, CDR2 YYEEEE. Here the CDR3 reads CASSFQSILSYEQYF.

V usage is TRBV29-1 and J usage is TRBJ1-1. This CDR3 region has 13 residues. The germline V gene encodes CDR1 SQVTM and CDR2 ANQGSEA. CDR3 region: CSVGRGKNTEAFF.

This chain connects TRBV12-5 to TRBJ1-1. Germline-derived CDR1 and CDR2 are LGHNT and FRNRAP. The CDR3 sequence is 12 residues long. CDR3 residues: CASALDGIEAFF.

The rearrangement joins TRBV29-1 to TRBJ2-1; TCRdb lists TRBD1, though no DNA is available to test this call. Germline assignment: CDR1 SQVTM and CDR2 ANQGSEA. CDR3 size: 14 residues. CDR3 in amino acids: CSVEGTGGHNEQFF.

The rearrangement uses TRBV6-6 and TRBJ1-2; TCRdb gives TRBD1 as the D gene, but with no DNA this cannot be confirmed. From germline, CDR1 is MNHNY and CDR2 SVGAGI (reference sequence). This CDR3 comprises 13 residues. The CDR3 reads CATPGQINSGYTF.

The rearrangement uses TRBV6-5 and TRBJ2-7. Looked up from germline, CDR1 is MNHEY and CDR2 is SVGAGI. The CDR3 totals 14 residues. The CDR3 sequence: CASSYPGSSYEQYF.

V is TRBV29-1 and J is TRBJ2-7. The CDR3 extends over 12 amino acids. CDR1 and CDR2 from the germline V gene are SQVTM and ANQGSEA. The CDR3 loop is CSVWTGPYEQYF.

CDR3 residues: CSVLGTYTGELFF. The rearrangement joins TRBV29-1 to TRBJ2-2. Germline values: CDR1 SQVTM, CDR2 ANQGSEA. CDR3 length equals 13 residues.

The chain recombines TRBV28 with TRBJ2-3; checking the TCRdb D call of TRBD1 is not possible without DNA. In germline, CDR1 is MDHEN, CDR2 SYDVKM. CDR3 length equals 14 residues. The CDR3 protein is CASSRGQGPDTQYF.

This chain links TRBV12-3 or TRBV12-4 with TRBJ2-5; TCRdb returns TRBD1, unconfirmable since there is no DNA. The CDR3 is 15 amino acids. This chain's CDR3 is CASSRQGGILETQYF.

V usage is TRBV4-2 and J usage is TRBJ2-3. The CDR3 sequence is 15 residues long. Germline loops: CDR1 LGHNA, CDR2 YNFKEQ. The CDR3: CASSQAAIGTDTQYF.

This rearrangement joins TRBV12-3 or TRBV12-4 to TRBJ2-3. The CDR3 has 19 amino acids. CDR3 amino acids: CASSSLTLTSRSSTDTQYF.

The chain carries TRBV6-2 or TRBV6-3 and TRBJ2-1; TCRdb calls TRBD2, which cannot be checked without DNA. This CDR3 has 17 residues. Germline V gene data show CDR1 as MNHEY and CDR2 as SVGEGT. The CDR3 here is CASSSGLAGGDRNEQFF.

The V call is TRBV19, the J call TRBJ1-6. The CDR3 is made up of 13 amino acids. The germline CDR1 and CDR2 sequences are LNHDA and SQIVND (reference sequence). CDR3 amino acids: CASTHGLTSPLHF. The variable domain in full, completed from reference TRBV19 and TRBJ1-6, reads DGGITQSPKYLFRKEGQNVTLSCEQNLNHDAMYWYRQDPGQGLRLIYYSQIVNDFQKGDIAEGYSVSREKKESFPLTVTSAQKNPTAFYLCASTHGLTSPLHFGNGTRLTVT.